This paragraph covers one TCR beta chain sequence. The antigen is unknown. The data derive from a study of radiotherapy plus CTLA-4 blockade in lung cancer. Study-wide background: Objective response was observed in about 19% of patients, and disease control in approximately 30%. Study-level findings and limits: In blood, after radiotherapy plus ipilimumab, tumor-derived TCR clones expanded.

Measured with immunoSEQ multiplex PCR; TCRdb has only the in-frame clones, and not every one. Of 80,000 or so clones detected, under 80% appear once; the ten largest clones hold 22%. The starting material was peripheral blood, obtained from a patient treated with radiotherapy plus ipilimumab. The sequence was collected from a human donor with non-small cell lung cancer whose response to radiotherapy plus ipilimumab could not be evaluated. Some clones in this sample may be carry-over from other donors' samples.

The DNA for the CDR3 is TGCGCCAGCAGCCAAGATTTAGCGGGGGGGGTCTACAATGAGCAGTTCTTC. Translating it yields CASSQDLAGGVYNEQFF. The chain combines TRBV4-3 with TRBJ2-1, with 11 bases fitting TRBD2. V trimming: 0 bases; J trimming: 3 bases; junction bases outside the gene matches: 4. Germline V gene data show CDR1 as LGHNA and CDR2 as YSLEER. This CDR3 contains 17 residues.